The TCR beta chain described here comes from a study of blood T cells in healthy people across ages. This clonotype was seen many times. Its target is unknown. The use of a sample-barcoded 5' primer and a J-beta primer mix characterized a second PCR of roughly 7 to 11 cycles. Each cDNA was tagged by a template-switch adaptor containing 12 random nucleotides. TCRdb re-called the 5' RACE reads through MiXCR, storing one row per CDR3 protein. Of around 650,000 distinct CDR3 sequences in the sample, approximately 31% were seen once. The CDR3 has 16 residues. Germline lookup yields CDR1 SGHNT and CDR2 YENEEA. V shed 5 bases and J 4 bases; nucleotides not matched to a gene: 6. Study-level findings and limits: Strong correlation existed between TCR beta diversity and naive T cell percentage.

Whenever a sample was processed, at least 6.5 million PBMCs were isolated. Sequenced input: blood. This TCR was sampled from a woman older than 75 in good health. The rearrangement uses TRBV11-3 and TRBJ2-3, with 13 bases that match TRBD2. DNA of the CDR3: TGTGCCAGCAGCCTAGGGACTAGCGGGGAGGCAGATACGCAGTATTTT. Translating gives CASSLGTSGEADTQYF. The entire variable domain, with the rest obtained from reference TRBV11-3 and TRBJ2-3, is as follows: EAGVVQSPRYKIIEKKQPVAFWCNPISGHNTLYWYLQNLGQGPELLIRYENEEAVDDSQLPKDRFSAERLKGVDSTLKIQPAELGDSAVYLCASSLGTSGEADTQYFGPGTRLTVL.